The next 30 T cell receptor beta chains were all read from a single sample in a study of CD8 T cells in Susac syndrome. Reverse transcription of roughly 0.5 to 1 ug RNA used random hexamers. One entry per CDR3 protein results from TCRdb running MiXCR on the immunoSEQ multiplex PCR reads. Counted here are about 240,000 distinct CDR3 sequences, around 96% occurring once; the ten biggest clones make up less than 0.11%. Sequencing input: CD4+ T cells from PBMCs. The receptors derive from a human donor with Susac syndrome.

The chain employs TRBV7-9 and TRBJ2-7, with D perhaps matching TRBD1 (6 bases). CDR1 is SEHNR, CDR2 FQNEAQ, per germline (reference sequence). The CDR3 covers 13 residues. Trimming removed 5 bases at V and 5 bases at J, with 13 bases between. The CDR3 region is CASSEQGFDEQYF. DNA of the CDR3: TGTGCCAGCAGCGAGCAGGGGTTCGACGAGCAGTACTTC.

V gene TRBV5-6 combines with J gene TRBJ1-2; the D is unclear. The CDR3 totals 12 residues. Trimming removed 7 bases at V and 2 bases at J, with 9 bases between. In germline, CDR1 is SGHDT, CDR2 YYEEEE. The chain's CDR3 is CASGATNYGYTF. CDR3 nucleotide sequence: TGTGCCAGCGGCGCCACCAACTATGGCTACACCTTC.

The chain uses TRBV20-1 and TRBJ1-1, with D hard to call. V was cut by 8 bases and J by 5 bases, with 12 bases left in between. There are 11 residues in the CDR3. Per germline, CDR1 DFQATT and CDR2 SNEGSKA (reference sequence). CDR3 sequence (DNA): TGCAGTACTTTTCGGAGTACTGAAGCTTTCTTT. Protein product: CSTFRSTEAFF.

The chain has TRBV27 and TRBJ2-1; 10 nucleotides agree with TRBD2. With V trimmed by 5 bases and J by 8 bases, 9 bases remained unmatched. The CDR3 spans 15 residues. The germline gives CDR1 MNHEY, CDR2 SMNVEV (reference sequence). In nucleotides, the CDR3 is TGTGCCAGCAGTCCTAACCGTGGGACTAGCGATGAGCAGTTCTTC. Protein sequence: CASSPNRGTSDEQFF.

The rearrangement links TRBV29-1 to TRBJ1-2, with D hard to call. V was clipped by 4 bases and J by 4 bases, with 7 bases between them. Germline V lookup: CDR1 SQVTM, CDR2 ANQGSEA. The CDR3 spans 11 residues. CDR3 loop: CSVGEAYGYTF. The CDR3 DNA reads TGCAGCGTTGGGGAAGCCTATGGCTACACCTTC.

This sequence joins TRBV10-3 and TRBJ2-3; D possibly uses TRBD1 or TRBD2 (5 bases each). CDR1 ENHRY and CDR2 SYGVKD come from the germline V gene. With 0 bases removed from V and 0 bases from J, the gap between germline ends came to 13 bases. The CDR3 extends over 17 amino acids. This chain's CDR3 is CAISESWGRDSTDTQYF. The CDR3 nucleotides read TGTGCCATCAGTGAGTCGTGGGGACGGGATAGCACAGATACGCAGTATTTT.

The gene calls are TRBV5-1 and TRBJ2-3; D is perhaps TRBD1 (6 bases). The CDR3 has 16 residues. With 6 bases removed from V and 2 bases from J, the gap between germline ends came to 19 bases. Germline V lookup: CDR1 SGHRS, CDR2 YFSETQ. CDR3 in DNA: TGCGCCAGCAACCTAGGACAGCGGTCCAACACAGATACGCAGTATTTT. Protein sequence: CASNLGQRSNTDTQYF. The whole variable domain, filled in from reference TRBV5-1 and TRBJ2-3, reads KAGVTQTPRYLIKTRGQQVTLSCSPISGHRSVSWYQQTPGQGLQFLFEYFSETQRNKGNFPGRFSGRQFSNSRSEMNVSTLELGDSALYLCASNLGQRSNTDTQYFGPGTRLTVL.

The rearrangement uses TRBV4-1 and TRBJ2-7; 9 bases are a match to TRBD1. CDR1 and CDR2 (germline): MGHRA, YSYEKL. With 0 bases clipped from V and 6 bases from J, the junction kept 6 bases outside the gene matches. The CDR3 covers 15 residues. Written as DNA, the CDR3 is TGCGCCAGCAGCCAAGATGGACAGGGGTTGGGCGAGCAGTACTTC. Encoded protein: CASSQDGQGLGEQYF.

The CDR3 region has the DNA TGCAGCGTTGTAGCGGGACTTGTCTCCTACAATGAGCAGTTCTTC. Translating it yields CSVVAGLVSYNEQFF. J is TRBJ2-1 and V is TRBV29-1, with 8 bases matching TRBD2. Germline V gives CDR1 SQVTM, CDR2 ANQGSEA. The CDR3 spans 15 residues. Trimming at V came to 4 bases and at J to 0 bases, leaving 5 bases not matched to a gene.

The rearrangement joins TRBV28 to TRBJ2-7, with D possibly TRBD1 on 6 matching bases. Trimming removed 5 bases at V and 2 bases at J, with 16 bases between. This CDR3 has 15 amino acids. CDR1 is MDHEN, CDR2 SYDVKM, per germline. The CDR3 DNA sequence: TGTGCCAGCAGTCGAAGGACAGCATGGGCCTACGAGCAGTACTTC. Its protein is CASSRRTAWAYEQYF.

This sequence joins TRBV20-1 and TRBJ2-1, with D possibly TRBD2 on 5 matching bases. Germline loops: CDR1 DFQATT, CDR2 SNEGSKA (reference sequence). The CDR3 consists of 13 residues. V was cut by 1 base and J by 9 bases, with 13 bases left in between. CDR3: CSARVRLAGEQFF. Written as DNA, the CDR3 is TGCAGTGCTAGAGTCCGGCTAGCTGGTGAGCAGTTCTTC.

The J gene is TRBJ1-1, the V gene TRBV7-8, with unresolved D. Germline V gene lookup returns CDR1 SGHVS and CDR2 FQNEAQ. This CDR3 has 16 amino acids. V was cut by 0 bases and J by 6 bases, with 17 bases left in between. This chain's CDR3 is CASSLARTAKIAEAFF. As DNA, the CDR3 is TGTGCCAGCAGCTTAGCTCGGACCGCGAAGATCGCTGAAGCTTTCTTT.

CDR3 DNA: TGCGCCAGCAGCATTAGGACAGGGAACACTGAAGCTTTCTTT. Residues: CASSIRTGNTEAFF. The chain employs TRBV5-1 and TRBJ1-1, with TRBD1 matching 7 bases. The junction had 4 bases not matched to a gene; V was cut back by 4 bases and J by 1 base. This CDR3 has 14 amino acids. The germline CDR1 and CDR2 sequences are SGHRS and YFSETQ. Together with reference TRBV5-1 and TRBJ1-1, the CDR3 gives the full variable domain: KAGVTQTPRYLIKTRGQQVTLSCSPISGHRSVSWYQQTPGQGLQFLFEYFSETQRNKGNFPGRFSGRQFSNSRSEMNVSTLELGDSALYLCASSIRTGNTEAFFGQGTRLTVV.

Only one count was recorded for this clonotype. The chain employs TRBV7-9 and TRBJ2-7, with 7 bases that match TRBD1. Germline assignment: CDR1 SEHNR and CDR2 FQNEAQ (reference sequence). The length of the CDR3 is 14 residues. The ends lost 5 bases at V and 0 bases at J; junction bases unmatched: 4. The CDR3 DNA reads TGTGCCAGCAGCCGCGGACAGGTCTCCTACGAGCAGTACTTC. Protein sequence: CASSRGQVSYEQYF.

The chain couples TRBV6-9 to TRBJ1-5; D uncertain. V was cut by 6 bases and J by 2 bases, with 20 bases left in between. CDR3 length: 17 amino acids. CDR1 and CDR2 from the germline V gene are MNHGY and SVAAGI. The CDR3 sequence: CASSLGRRTTGNQPQHF. CDR3 sequence (DNA): TGTGCCAGCAGCCTTGGACGGAGGACGACTGGCAATCAGCCCCAGCATTTT.

The chain recombines TRBV20-1 with TRBJ2-3, with 7 bases lining up with TRBD2. The CDR3 is 14 residues long. Germline CDR1 and CDR2: DFQATT and SNEGSKA (reference sequence). J lost 4 bases, V lost 2 bases, and 6 bases had no gene match. Here the CDR3 reads CSARKGGPSDTQYF. CDR3 coding DNA: TGCAGTGCTAGAAAGGGAGGGCCCTCAGATACGCAGTATTTT.

The sample holds one count of this clonotype. V gene TRBV7-2 combines with J gene TRBJ1-1, with D maybe TRBD1 (5 bases). Trimming removed 5 bases at V and 1 base at J, with 11 bases between. The CDR3 runs to 14 residues. Germline V gene sequence: CDR1 SGHTA, CDR2 FQGNSA. CDR3 amino acids: CASSRGGTNTEAFF. As DNA, the CDR3 is TGTGCCAGCAGCCGTGGGGGAACGAACACTGAAGCTTTCTTT.

The chain couples TRBV12-3 or TRBV12-4 to TRBJ2-2; TRBD2 matches at 12 bases. Trimming removed 4 bases from V and 5 bases from J; junction bases left unmatched: 5. This CDR3 comprises 16 residues. CDR3 region: CASSSGLAGLTGELFF. The DNA for the CDR3 is TGTGCCAGCAGTTCCGGACTAGCGGGACTAACCGGGGAGCTGTTTTTT.

The chain joins TRBV9 to TRBJ1-5, with TRBD1 matching 7 bases. The CDR3 has 14 residues. CDR1 SGDLS and CDR2 YYNGEE come from the germline V gene. With V trimmed by 4 bases and J by 6 bases, 7 bases remained unmatched. The CDR3 here is CASSQGGGFQPQHF. CDR3 DNA: TGTGCCAGCAGCCAGGGGGGCGGTTTTCAGCCCCAGCATTTT.

The V and J genes are TRBV30 and TRBJ2-1; 7 nucleotides align to TRBD2. Germline CDR1 GTSNPN, CDR2 SVGIG (reference sequence). CDR3 length equals 15 residues. The J segment lost 10 bases and the V segment lost 2 bases, leaving 14 bases of the junction unmatched. The CDR3 spells CAWSLLRGSPREQFF. The CDR3 DNA reads as TGTGCCTGGAGTCTTCTCCGCGGGAGCCCCCGGGAGCAGTTCTTC.

The gene calls are TRBV6-5 and TRBJ1-2, with TRBD1 identical over 8 bases. Germline CDR1 reads MNHEY; CDR2 reads SVGAGI. The J segment lost 4 bases and the V segment lost 2 bases, leaving 0 bases of the junction unmatched. This CDR3 contains 13 residues. The CDR3 spells CASSYDRGYGYTF. In nucleotides, the CDR3 is TGTGCCAGCAGTTACGACAGGGGCTATGGCTACACCTTC.

This CDR3 reads CATSRDPEGAWEETQYF. CDR3 DNA sequence: TGTGCCACCAGCAGAGACCCAGAGGGGGCTTGGGAAGAGACCCAGTACTTC. This chain connects TRBV15 to TRBJ2-5, with 7 bases that match TRBD1. The CDR3 runs to 17 residues. From germline, CDR1 is LNHNV and CDR2 YYDKDF (reference sequence). Losses at the gene ends were 0 bases for V and 3 bases for J; bases not matched to a gene: 10.

The V gene is TRBV25-1, the J gene TRBJ1-4; weak D call: TRBD1 (5 bases). CDR3 size: 15 residues. V was trimmed by 1 base and J by 10 bases, leaving 16 bases between them. From germline, CDR1 is MGHDK and CDR2 SYGVNS. CDR3: CASSELDGPQGKLFF. The CDR3 DNA sequence: TGTGCCAGCAGTGAATTGGACGGACCTCAGGGAAAACTGTTTTTT.

The chain combines TRBV9 with TRBJ2-3, with D uncertain. The V end lost 0 bases, the J end lost 7 bases, and 6 bases lay between the germline ends. The CDR3 totals 12 residues. The germline V gene has CDR1 SGDLS and CDR2 YYNGEE. The CDR3 sequence is CASSVDPNTQYF. Here the CDR3 DNA reads TGTGCCAGCAGCGTAGATCCAAATACGCAGTATTTT.

This chain uses TRBV6-1 with TRBJ1-5, with 7 bases identical to TRBD1. V lost 6 bases to trimming and J lost 1 base; unmatched junction nucleotides: 12. The germline CDR1 and CDR2 sequences are MNHNS and SASEGT. This CDR3 region has 17 residues. CDR3 sequence: CASSELSGQASNQPQHF. CDR3 bases: TGTGCCAGCAGCGAACTCAGCGGACAGGCAAGCAATCAGCCCCAGCATTTT.

The V call is TRBV9, the J call TRBJ2-3, with TRBD2 matching over 7 bases. This CDR3 is built from 16 residues. Germline CDR1 reads SGDLS; CDR2 reads YYNGEE. V trimming: 0 bases; J trimming: 0 bases; junction bases outside the gene matches: 4. CDR3: CASSVDSGLSTDTQYF. The CDR3 DNA reads TGTGCCAGCAGCGTAGATAGCGGGCTCAGCACAGATACGCAGTATTTT.

V is TRBV20-1 and J is TRBJ2-3; 10 nucleotides agree with TRBD2. This CDR3 is built from 16 residues. Trimming removed 2 bases from V and 3 bases from J; junction bases left unmatched: 8. Germline V gives CDR1 DFQATT, CDR2 SNEGSKA (reference sequence). Here the CDR3 reads CSARSSTSGSTDTQYF. The CDR3, as DNA: TGCAGTGCTAGATCTTCGACTAGCGGGTCTACAGATACGCAGTATTTT.

The chain is built from TRBV29-1 and TRBJ2-7; 8 positions match TRBD1. Germline V gives CDR1 SQVTM, CDR2 ANQGSEA. The trim removed 1 base at V and 3 bases at J, leaving 8 bases unmatched. This CDR3 has 15 amino acids. The CDR3 loop is CSVEGPGQASYEQYF. The CDR3 bases are TGCAGCGTTGAAGGTCCGGGACAGGCTAGCTACGAGCAGTACTTC.

The CDR3 loop is CASSLPERGSPLHF. In nucleotides, the CDR3 is TGTGCCAGCAGTTTGCCCGAGCGTGGGTCACCCCTCCACTTT. The chain joins TRBV27 to TRBJ1-6; D unclear. V was cut by 3 bases and J by 10 bases, with 13 bases left in between. The CDR3 sequence is 14 residues long. CDR1 is MNHEY, CDR2 SMNVEV, per germline (reference sequence).

The genes are TRBV29-1 and TRBJ2-2, with TRBD2 as a possible D gene (5 bases). Looked up from germline, CDR1 is SQVTM and CDR2 is ANQGSEA. V dropped 8 bases and J dropped 4 bases, with 17 bases sitting between them. CDR3 length: 14 amino acids. As DNA, the CDR3 is TGCAGCTTCTCTTTCGGGATTCGCACCGGGGAGCTGTTTTTT. Translating gives CSFSFGIRTGELFF.